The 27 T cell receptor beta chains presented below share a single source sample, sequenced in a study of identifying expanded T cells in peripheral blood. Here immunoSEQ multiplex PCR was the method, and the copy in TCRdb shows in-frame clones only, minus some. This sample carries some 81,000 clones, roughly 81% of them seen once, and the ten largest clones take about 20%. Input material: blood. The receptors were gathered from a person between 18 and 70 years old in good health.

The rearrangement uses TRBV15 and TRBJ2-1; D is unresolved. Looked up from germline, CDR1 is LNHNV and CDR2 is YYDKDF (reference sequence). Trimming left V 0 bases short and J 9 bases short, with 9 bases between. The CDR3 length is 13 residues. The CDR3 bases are TGTGCCACCAGCAGAGATTTTGGCTTTGAGCAGTTCTTC. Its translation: CATSRDFGFEQFF. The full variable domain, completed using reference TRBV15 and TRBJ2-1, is DAMVIQNPRYQVTQFGKPVTLSCSQTLNHNVMYWYQQKSSQAPKLLFHYYDKDFNNEADTPDNFQSRRPNTSFCFLDIRSPGLGDTAMYLCATSRDFGFEQFFGPGTRLTVL.

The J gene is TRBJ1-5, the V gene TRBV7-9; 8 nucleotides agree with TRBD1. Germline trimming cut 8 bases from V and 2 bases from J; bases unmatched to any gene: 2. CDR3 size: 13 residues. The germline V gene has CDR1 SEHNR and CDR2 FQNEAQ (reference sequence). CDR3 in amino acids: CASATGGNQPQHF. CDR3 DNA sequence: TGTGCCAGCGCGACAGGGGGCAATCAGCCCCAGCATTTT.

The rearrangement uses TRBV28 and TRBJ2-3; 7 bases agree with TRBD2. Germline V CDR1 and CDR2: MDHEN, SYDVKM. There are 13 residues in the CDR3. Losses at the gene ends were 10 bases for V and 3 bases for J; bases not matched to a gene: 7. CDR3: CATRGSGTDTQYF. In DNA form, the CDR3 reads TGTGCCACCCGGGGTAGCGGGACAGATACGCAGTATTTT.

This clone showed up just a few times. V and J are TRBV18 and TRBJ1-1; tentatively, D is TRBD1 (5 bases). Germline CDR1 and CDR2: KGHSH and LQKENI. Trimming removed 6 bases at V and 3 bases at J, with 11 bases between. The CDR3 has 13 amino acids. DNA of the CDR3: TGTGCCAGCTCCAGACAGCGCGACACTGAAGCTTTCTTT. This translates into CASSRQRDTEAFF. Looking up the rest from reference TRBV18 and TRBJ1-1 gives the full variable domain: NAGVMQNPRHLVRRRGQEARLRCSPMKGHSHVYWYRQLPEEGLKFMVYLQKENIIDESGMPKERFSAEFPKEGPSILRIQQVVRGDSAAYFCASSRQRDTEAFFGQGTRLTVV.

CDR3 amino acids: CASSLEDNTIYEQYF. The CDR3, as DNA: TGTGCCAGCAGTTTGGAGGACAACACTATCTACGAGCAGTACTTC. This rearrangement joins TRBV28 to TRBJ2-7; D is possibly TRBD1 or TRBD2 (5 bases each). The germline V and J ends were trimmed by 3 bases and 3 bases, with 15 bases remaining between them. The germline V gene encodes CDR1 MDHEN and CDR2 SYDVKM. The CDR3 covers 15 residues.

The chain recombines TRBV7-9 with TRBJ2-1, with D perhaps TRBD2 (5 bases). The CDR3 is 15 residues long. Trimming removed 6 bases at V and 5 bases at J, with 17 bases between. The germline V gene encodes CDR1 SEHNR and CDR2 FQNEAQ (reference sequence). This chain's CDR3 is CASSFSVSLNNEQFF. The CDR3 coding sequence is TGTGCCAGCAGTTTTAGCGTCTCCTTAAACAATGAGCAGTTCTTC. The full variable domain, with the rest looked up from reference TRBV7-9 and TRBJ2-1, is DTGVSQNPRHKITKRGQNVTFRCDPISEHNRLYWYRQTLGQGPEFLTYFQNEAQLEKSRLLSDRFSAERPKGSFSTLEIQRTEQGDSAMYLCASSFSVSLNNEQFFGPGTRLTVL.

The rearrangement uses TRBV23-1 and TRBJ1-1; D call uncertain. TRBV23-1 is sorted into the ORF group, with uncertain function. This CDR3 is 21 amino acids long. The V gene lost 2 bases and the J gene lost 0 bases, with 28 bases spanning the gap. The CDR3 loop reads CASSQKDMIHQPGRVNTEAFF. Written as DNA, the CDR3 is TGCGCCAGCAGTCAAAAAGACATGATCCATCAACCCGGTCGAGTGAACACTGAAGCTTTCTTT.

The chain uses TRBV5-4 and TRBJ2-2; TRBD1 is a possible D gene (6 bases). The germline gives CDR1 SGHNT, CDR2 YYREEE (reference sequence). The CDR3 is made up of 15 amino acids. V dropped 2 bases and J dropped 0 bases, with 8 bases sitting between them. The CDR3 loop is CASSLGQPNTGELFF. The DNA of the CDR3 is TGTGCCAGCAGCTTAGGACAGCCGAACACCGGGGAGCTGTTTTTT.

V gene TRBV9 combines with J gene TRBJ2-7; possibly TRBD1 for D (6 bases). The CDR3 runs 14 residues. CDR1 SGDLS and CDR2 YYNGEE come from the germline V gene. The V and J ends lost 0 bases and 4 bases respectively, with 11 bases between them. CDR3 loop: CASSVGPGQYEQYF. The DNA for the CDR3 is TGTGCCAGCAGCGTAGGCCCAGGACAGTACGAGCAGTACTTC.

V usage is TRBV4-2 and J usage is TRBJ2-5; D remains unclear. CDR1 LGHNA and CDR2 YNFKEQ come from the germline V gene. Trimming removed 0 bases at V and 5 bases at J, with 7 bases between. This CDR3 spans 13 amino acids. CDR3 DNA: TGTGCCAGCAGCCAAGATTTCGGGGAGACCCAGTACTTC. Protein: CASSQDFGETQYF.

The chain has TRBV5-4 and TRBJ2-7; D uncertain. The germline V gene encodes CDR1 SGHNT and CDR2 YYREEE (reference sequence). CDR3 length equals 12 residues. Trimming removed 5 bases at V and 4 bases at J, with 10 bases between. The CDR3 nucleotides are TGTGCCAGCAGTCGCCCTGGATACGAGCAGTACTTC. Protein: CASSRPGYEQYF.

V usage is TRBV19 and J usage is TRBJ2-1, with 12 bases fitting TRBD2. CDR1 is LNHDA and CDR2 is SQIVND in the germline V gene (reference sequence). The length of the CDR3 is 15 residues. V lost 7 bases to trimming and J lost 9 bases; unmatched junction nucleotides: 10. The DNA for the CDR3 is TGTGCCAGTACGGGACTAGCGGGCAAAAGGAGTGAGCAGTTCTTC. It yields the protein CASTGLAGKRSEQFF.

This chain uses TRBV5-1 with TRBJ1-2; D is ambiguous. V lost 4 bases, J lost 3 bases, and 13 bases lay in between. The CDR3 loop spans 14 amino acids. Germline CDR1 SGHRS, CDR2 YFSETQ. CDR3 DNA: TGCGCCAGCAGCCTCAACCCTGGGGACTATGGCTACACCTTC. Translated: CASSLNPGDYGYTF.

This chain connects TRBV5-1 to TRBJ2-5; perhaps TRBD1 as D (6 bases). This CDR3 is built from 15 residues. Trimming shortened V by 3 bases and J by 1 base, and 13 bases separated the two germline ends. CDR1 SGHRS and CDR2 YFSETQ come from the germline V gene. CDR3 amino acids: CASSSTTGLQETQYF. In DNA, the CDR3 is TGCGCCAGCAGCTCCACGACAGGCCTCCAAGAGACCCAGTACTTC.

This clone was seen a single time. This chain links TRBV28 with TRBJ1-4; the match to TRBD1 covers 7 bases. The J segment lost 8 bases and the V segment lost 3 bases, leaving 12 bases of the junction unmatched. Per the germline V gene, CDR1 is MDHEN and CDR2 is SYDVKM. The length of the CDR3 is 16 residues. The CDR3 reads CASSFSDRVRGEKLFF. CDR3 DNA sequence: TGTGCCAGCAGTTTCTCTGACAGGGTACGGGGGGAAAAACTGTTTTTT.

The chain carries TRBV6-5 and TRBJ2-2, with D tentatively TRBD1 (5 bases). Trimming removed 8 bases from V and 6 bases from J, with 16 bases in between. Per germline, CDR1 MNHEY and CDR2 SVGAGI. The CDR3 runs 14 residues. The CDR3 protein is CASGLARVAGELFF. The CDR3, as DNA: TGTGCCAGCGGATTGGCCAGGGTTGCCGGGGAGCTGTTTTTT.

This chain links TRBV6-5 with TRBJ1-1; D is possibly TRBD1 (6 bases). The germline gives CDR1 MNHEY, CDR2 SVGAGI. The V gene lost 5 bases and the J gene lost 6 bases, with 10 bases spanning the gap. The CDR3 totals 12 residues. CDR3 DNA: TGTGCCAGCAGTACAGGGTACGCTGAAGCTTTCTTT. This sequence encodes CASSTGYAEAFF.

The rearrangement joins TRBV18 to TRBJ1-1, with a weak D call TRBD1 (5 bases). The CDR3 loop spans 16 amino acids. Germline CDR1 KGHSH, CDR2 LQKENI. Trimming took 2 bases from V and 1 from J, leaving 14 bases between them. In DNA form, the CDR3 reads TGTGCCAGCTCACCAAGGCAGGGCCGCGCGAACACTGAAGCTTTCTTT. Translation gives CASSPRQGRANTEAFF. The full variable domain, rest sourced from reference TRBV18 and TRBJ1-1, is NAGVMQNPRHLVRRRGQEARLRCSPMKGHSHVYWYRQLPEEGLKFMVYLQKENIIDESGMPKERFSAEFPKEGPSILRIQQVVRGDSAAYFCASSPRQGRANTEAFFGQGTRLTVV.

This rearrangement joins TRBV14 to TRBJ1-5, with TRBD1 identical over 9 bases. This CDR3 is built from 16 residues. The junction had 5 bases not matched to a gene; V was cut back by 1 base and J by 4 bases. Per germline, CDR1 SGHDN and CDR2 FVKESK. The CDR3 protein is CASSQAGTGINQPQHF. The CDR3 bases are TGTGCCAGCAGCCAAGCAGGGACAGGGATAAATCAGCCCCAGCATTTT.

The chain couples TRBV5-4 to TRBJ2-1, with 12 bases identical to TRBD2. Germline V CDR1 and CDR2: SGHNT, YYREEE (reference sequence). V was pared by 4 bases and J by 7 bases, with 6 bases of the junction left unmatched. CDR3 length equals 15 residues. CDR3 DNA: TGTGCCAGCAGCCCGGGACTAGCGGGTTCTAATGAGCAGTTCTTC. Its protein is CASSPGLAGSNEQFF.

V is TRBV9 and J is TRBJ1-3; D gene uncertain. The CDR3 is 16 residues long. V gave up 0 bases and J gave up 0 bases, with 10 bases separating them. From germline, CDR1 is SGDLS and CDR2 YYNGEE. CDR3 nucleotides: TGTGCCAGCAGCGTAGCAGGCTTTACCTCTGGAAACACCATATATTTT. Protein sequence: CASSVAGFTSGNTIYF.

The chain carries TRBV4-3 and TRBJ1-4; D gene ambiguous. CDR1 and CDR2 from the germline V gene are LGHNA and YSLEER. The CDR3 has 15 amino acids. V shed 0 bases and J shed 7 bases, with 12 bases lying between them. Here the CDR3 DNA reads TGCGCCAGCAGCCAAGAACCCGCAGGAGGTGAAAAACTGTTTTTT. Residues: CASSQEPAGGEKLFF.

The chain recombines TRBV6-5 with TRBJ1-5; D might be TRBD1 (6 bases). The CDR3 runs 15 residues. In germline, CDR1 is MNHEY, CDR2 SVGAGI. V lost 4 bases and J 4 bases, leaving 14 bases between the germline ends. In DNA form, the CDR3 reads TGTGCCAGCAGTTGGGAGGGACACCTTAATCAGCCCCAGCATTTT. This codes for CASSWEGHLNQPQHF.

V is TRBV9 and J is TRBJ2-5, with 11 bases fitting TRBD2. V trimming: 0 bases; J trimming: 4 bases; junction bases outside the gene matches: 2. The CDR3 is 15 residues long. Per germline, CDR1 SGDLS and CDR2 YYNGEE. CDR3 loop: CASSVAGTSGETQYF. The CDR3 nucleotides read TGTGCCAGCAGCGTAGCTGGGACTAGCGGAGAGACCCAGTACTTC.

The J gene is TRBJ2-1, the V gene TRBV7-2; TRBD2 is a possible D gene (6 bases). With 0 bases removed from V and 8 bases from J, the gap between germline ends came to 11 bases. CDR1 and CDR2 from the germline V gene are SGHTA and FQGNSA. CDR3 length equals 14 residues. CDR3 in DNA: TGTGCCAGCAGCTTAGCGGGGACTGGGGATGAGCAGTTCTTC. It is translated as CASSLAGTGDEQFF.

The CDR3 here is CASSNCPGPPYEQYF. In DNA, the CDR3 is TGTGCCAGCAGCAACTGTCCGGGACCTCCCTACGAGCAGTACTTC. The gene calls are TRBV21-1 and TRBJ2-7. TRBV21-1 is a known pseudogene. This CDR3 contains 15 residues.

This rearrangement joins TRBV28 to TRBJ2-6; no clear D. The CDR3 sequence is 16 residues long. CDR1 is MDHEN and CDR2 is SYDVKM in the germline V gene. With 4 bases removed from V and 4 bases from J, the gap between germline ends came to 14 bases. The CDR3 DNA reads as TGTGCCAGCAGTTCCGTGCTAGTCACCGGGGCCAACGTCCTGACTTTC. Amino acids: CASSSVLVTGANVLTF.